These T cell receptor beta chains were read from a single sample in a study of cytomegalovirus exposure and HLA in healthy donors. Generated by immunoSEQ multiplex PCR, the TCRdb table keeps only in-frame clones and is missing some. The data contain roughly 120,000 clones, around three quarters of them singletons. Input material: PBMCs. The receptors shown here come from a man aged 18 to 29 in good health and CMV-seropositive. The CDR3 runs from the conserved cysteine through the conserved F or W. The order of the fields is V gene, clone size, J gene, D gene, CDR3 protein, CDR3 DNA. D genes are given only for firm matches. Clone size is stated in some rows and not others, as once, few, many or a class when expanded.

TRBV27,NA,TRBJ1-5,TRBD1,CASSSEHRGSNQPQHF,TGTGCCAGCAGTTCGGAACACAGGGGGAGCAATCAGCCCCAGCATTTT
TRBV11-2,once,TRBJ2-7,TRBD1,CASSPGTGEYEQYF,TGTGCCAGCAGCCCCGGGACAGGGGAGTACGAGCAGTACTTC
TRBV29-1,once,TRBJ1-5,NA,CSVGQGRRQPQHF,TGCAGCGTTGGGCAGGGAAGACGGCAGCCCCAGCATTTT
TRBV6-5,few,TRBJ1-1,TRBD1,CASKTGTTEAFF,TGTGCCAGCAAGACAGGGACGACTGAAGCTTTCTTT
TRBV5-1,NA,TRBJ2-7,TRBD1,CASSTPTGAYSYEQYF,TGCGCCAGCAGCACACCGACAGGGGCCTACTCCTACGAGCAGTACTTC
TRBV28,NA,TRBJ1-4,TRBD1,CASTSGQGYEKLFF,TGTGCCAGCACCTCAGGACAGGGTTATGAAAAACTGTTTTTT
TRBV21-1,NA,TRBJ1-5,NA,CASSKHAGGIGYSNQPQHF,TGTGCCAGCAGCAAACATGCAGGGGGAATCGGGTATAGCAATCAGCCCCAGCATTTT
TRBV6-5,NA,TRBJ1-3,NA,CASSSQGGGNTIYF,TGTGCCAGCAGTTCCCAGGGCGGTGGAAACACCATATATTTT
TRBV27,NA,TRBJ1-1,TRBD1,CASSSRRTGMFTEAFF,TGTGCCAGCAGTTCCCGACGGACAGGGATGTTCACTGAAGCTTTCTTT
TRBV29-1,NA,TRBJ2-7,TRBD1,CSVVPGQGIPREQYF,TGCAGCGTTGTACCGGGACAGGGAATCCCCCGCGAGCAGTACTTC
TRBV29-1,NA,TRBJ1-2,TRBD1,CSVAGSGTDYGYTF,TGCAGCGTTGCTGGCTCCGGGACAGACTATGGCTACACCTTC
TRBV5-5,few,TRBJ1-3,NA,CASSLIPHWGDGSGNTIYF,TGTGCCAGCAGCTTGATTCCCCATTGGGGGGACGGCTCTGGAAACACCATATATTTT
TRBV27,NA,TRBJ1-6,TRBD1,CASSLSGQGDRSPLHF,TGTGCCAGCAGTTTATCTGGACAGGGGGATAGATCACCCCTCCACTTT
TRBV9,NA,TRBJ1-2,TRBD1,CASTQTGNYGYTF,TGTGCCAGCACCCAGACAGGGAACTATGGCTACACCTTC
TRBV5-6,NA,TRBJ2-3,TRBD2,CASSFLGRDTDTQYF,TGTGCCAGCAGCTTTTTAGGGAGGGACACAGATACGCAGTATTTT
TRBV28,NA,TRBJ1-2,NA,CASRGDRDYGYTF,TGTGCCAGCAGGGGCGACAGAGACTATGGCTACACCTTC
TRBV14,NA,TRBJ2-7,NA,CASRQDPSYERYF,TGTGCCAGCAGACAGGACCCATCCTACGAGCGGTACTTC
TRBV7-6,NA,TRBJ2-1,NA,CASSPLPNEQFF,TGTGCCAGCAGCCCTCTACCCAATGAGCAGTTCTTC
TRBV13,NA,TRBJ2-5,NA,CASSLRGGGETQYF,TGTGCCAGCAGCTTAAGGGGGGGCGGAGAGACCCAGTACTTC
TRBV7-6,NA,TRBJ1-1,NA,CASSYSGGTEAFF,TGTGCCAGCAGTTACAGCGGGGGCACTGAAGCTTTCTTT
TRBV28,NA,TRBJ2-7,NA,CASSLNAVYEQYF,TGTGCCAGCAGTTTAAATGCAGTCTACGAGCAGTACTTC
TRBV6-5,NA,TRBJ1-5,TRBD1,CASRRTGYDQPQHF,TGTGCCAGCAGACGGACAGGGTACGATCAGCCCCAGCATTTT
TRBV7-8,NA,TRBJ2-7,NA,CASGLRDSLREQYF,TGTGCCAGCGGATTGCGGGACAGCCTAAGGGAGCAGTACTTC